The 22 T cell receptor beta chains below all came from one sample that was sequenced in a study of human T cells and chemical hapten exposure. The time point was: patch test 3, about 24 weeks after DPC sensitization. Treatment meaning: therapeutic diphenylcyclopropenone sensitization with weekly scalp DPC. TCRdb re-derived calls from the RACE reads in MiXCR, one entry per CDR3 protein. The sample records 150,000 to 200,000 distinct CDR3 sequences, around a quarter being singletons. Sample: whole blood, taken in connection with sensitization to the hapten diphenylcyclopropenone (DPC). These receptors came from a woman aged 35 to 49 with alopecia areata. Some clones in this sample may be carry-over from other donors' samples.

The chain carries TRBV7-2 and TRBJ2-2; D possibly matches TRBD1 or TRBD2 (6 bases each). This CDR3 region has 15 residues. The germline CDR1 and CDR2 sequences are SGHTA and FQGNSA. Deletions cut 5 bases from V and 5 bases from J, with 15 bases between. DNA of the CDR3: TGTGCCAGCAGCCTCCGACTAGGGGGGACCGGGGAGCTGTTTTTT. It specifies CASSLRLGGTGELFF.

This clonotype has just a few counts. V and J are TRBV20-1 and TRBJ1-3; 7 nucleotides agree with TRBD1. Germline assignment: CDR1 DFQATT and CDR2 SNEGSKA (reference sequence). The CDR3 loop spans 15 amino acids. The V gene end was trimmed by 3 bases and the J gene end by 1 base; junction bases not matched to a gene: 6. DNA for the CDR3: TGCAGTGCTAGTAGGCAGGGGGGATCTGGAAACACCATATATTTT. It codes for CSASRQGGSGNTIYF.

This clonotype was observed at least ten times. V usage is TRBV20-1 and J usage is TRBJ1-1; 10 bases fit TRBD1. CDR1 and CDR2 (germline): DFQATT, SNEGSKA (reference sequence). The CDR3 sequence is 19 residues long. V dropped 3 bases and J dropped 0; count of bases not matched to a gene: 16. The CDR3 DNA follows: TGCAGTGCTAGGGCCGGGCCCCGGGACAGGGGTTTCATGAACACTGAAGCTTTCTTT. It translates to CSARAGPRDRGFMNTEAFF.

The chain has TRBV12-3 or TRBV12-4 and TRBJ2-2; 7 positions match TRBD2. The CDR3 is 17 residues long. The trim removed 7 bases at V and 7 bases at J, leaving 18 bases unmatched. The CDR3 DNA reads TGTGCCAGCAAATTATTGGGGTTTGGCGGGAGTGACGGGGAGCTGTTTTTT. Protein product: CASKLLGFGGSDGELFF.

This clonotype was observed a handful of times. The chain employs TRBV7-2 and TRBJ1-4; the match to TRBD1 covers 8 bases. The CDR3 length is 14 residues. With V trimmed by 6 bases and J by 8 bases, 8 bases remained unmatched. The V gene's germline CDR1 is SGHTA and CDR2 FQGNSA. The CDR3 DNA reads as TGTGCCAGCAGGTCCGGGACAGGAGAAGAAAAACTGTTTTTT. Its translation is CASRSGTGEEKLFF.

To note about this clonotype: The junction and the germline gene differ at one end; a read error may be behind it. The chain has TRBV12-3 or TRBV12-4 and TRBJ2-7; D is possibly TRBD1 or TRBD2 (5 bases each). CDR3 length equals 14 residues. CDR3 bases: TGTGCCAGCAGTACCGTGGGAGAGGCAGGGAAGAGGAACTTC. Translation gives CASSTVGEAGKRNF.

This clonotype was counted only a few times. Here the CDR3 omits its conserved ending phenylalanine or tryptophan, so a read error is the likely source. The DNA is left out, because the CDR3 cannot be placed on it with certainty; the CDR3 is given as TCRdb lists it. The rearrangement uses TRBV7-8 and TRBJ2-1; the table names TRBD2, a call not compared with the DNA. CDR1 is SGHVS, CDR2 FQNEAQ, per germline. The CDR3 region is 13 residues in length, termini included. The CDR3 loop is CASSPTSGRPSLL.

The V gene is TRBV21-1, the J gene TRBJ2-3. TRBV21-1 is noted as a pseudogene. The CDR3 runs to 18 residues. CDR3 coding DNA: TGTGCCAGCAGCCCGCACGGAAGGTTTTATTTAGCTTTTGATACGCAGTATTTT. It codes for CASSPHGRFYLAFDTQYF.

J is TRBJ1-5 and V is TRBV6-1, with TRBD1 matching 9 bases. The CDR3 contains 13 residues. Germline trimming cut 10 bases from V and 7 bases from J; bases unmatched to any gene: 8. The germline CDR1 and CDR2 sequences are MNHNS and SASEGT. In DNA form, the CDR3 reads TGTGCCACTAGGGGGACAGGGTACCAGCCCCAGCATTTT. This encodes CATRGTGYQPQHF.

Comments on this clonotype: This may come from a read error, since a much larger clone is one base off. CDR3 DNA sequence: TGCGCCGGCAGCGCAGGCGCTCGAGAGACCCAGTACTTC. It is translated as CAGSAGARETQYF. The chain uses TRBV5-1 and TRBJ2-5; D unresolved. The V gene's germline CDR1 is SGHRS and CDR2 YFSETQ. The CDR3 covers 13 residues.

The chain has TRBV20-1 and TRBJ2-4, with 8 bases fitting TRBD1. The CDR3 length is 13 residues. Germline V gene lookup returns CDR1 DFQATT and CDR2 SNEGSKA (reference sequence). V lost 2 bases, J lost 8 bases, and 5 bases stayed unmatched. The CDR3 loop reads CSARLDRGDIQYF. The CDR3 DNA reads as TGCAGTGCTAGATTAGACAGGGGTGACATTCAGTACTTC.

This clonotype has a single count. This rearrangement joins TRBV29-1 to TRBJ1-1; 9 nucleotides line up with TRBD1. The CDR3 has 14 residues. Germline CDR1 SQVTM, CDR2 ANQGSEA. V lost 3 bases, J lost 11 bases, and 13 bases stayed unmatched. The CDR3 DNA sequence: TGCAGCGTTGATGCCGGGACAGGGAGAAGAGAGGCTTTCTTT. It specifies CSVDAGTGRREAFF. Drawing the rest from reference TRBV29-1 and TRBJ1-1, the complete variable domain is SAVISQKPSRDICQRGTSLTIQCQVDSQVTMMFWYRQQPGQSLTLIATANQGSEATYESGFVIDKFPISRPNLTFSTLTVSNMSPEDSSIYLCSVDAGTGRREAFFGQGTRLTVV.

This clonotype has just a few counts. V gene TRBV4-3 combines with J gene TRBJ1-3, with D unclear. CDR3 length: 13 amino acids. V shed 0 bases and J shed 2 bases, with 2 bases lying between them. CDR1 is LGHNA and CDR2 is YSLEER in the germline V gene. Here the CDR3 DNA reads TGCGCCAGCAGCCAAGAAACTGGAAACACCATATATTTT. Amino acids: CASSQETGNTIYF.

The chain couples TRBV20-1 to TRBJ2-7; TRBD2 is a possible D gene (6 bases). V lost 3 bases to trimming and J lost 0 bases, with 9 bases between them. The V gene's germline CDR1 is DFQATT and CDR2 SNEGSKA (reference sequence). There are 13 residues in the CDR3. The DNA for the CDR3 is TGCAGTGCTAGCGGGACTTTCTCCTACGAGCAGTACTTC. Protein: CSASGTFSYEQYF.

The V call is TRBV14, the J call TRBJ2-5; D is undetermined. The V gene lost 4 bases and the J gene lost 1 base, with 10 bases spanning the gap. This CDR3 has 14 amino acids. CDR1 and CDR2 (germline): SGHDN, FVKESK. DNA of the CDR3: TGTGCCAGCAGCCCTCGGACCGGCCAAGAGACCCAGTACTTC. Amino acids: CASSPRTGQETQYF.

This chain uses TRBV12-3 or TRBV12-4 with TRBJ1-5; D ambiguous. Between the trimmed V and J ends, which lost 7 bases and 2 bases, there was a span of 9 bases. The CDR3 extends over 13 amino acids. In DNA, the CDR3 is TGTGCCAGCAAGGAGGGCGGCAATCAGCCCCAGCATTTT. Protein sequence: CASKEGGNQPQHF.

This clonotype appeared once. The chain combines TRBV7-8 with TRBJ1-3, with D possibly matching TRBD1 (5 bases). The germline V and J ends were trimmed by 1 base and 0 bases, with 7 bases remaining between them. Per the germline V gene, CDR1 is SGHVS and CDR2 is FQNEAQ. The CDR3 is 15 amino acids. The CDR3 spells CASSLGQLSGNTIYF. Here the CDR3 DNA reads TGTGCCAGCAGCTTAGGACAGCTCTCTGGAAACACCATATATTTT.

This clonotype came up a few times. This rearrangement joins TRBV6-5 to TRBJ2-7, with D perhaps matching TRBD2 (6 bases). Trimming removed 5 bases from V and 0 bases from J, with 14 bases in between. This CDR3 region has 15 residues. Germline V CDR1 and CDR2: MNHEY, SVGAGI. CDR3: CASSDISGSSYEQYF. In nucleotides, the CDR3 is TGTGCCAGCAGTGACATTAGCGGCAGCTCCTACGAGCAGTACTTC.

The chain joins TRBV7-2 to TRBJ2-7; 9 bases line up with TRBD2. There are 15 residues in the CDR3. Germline lookup yields CDR1 SGHTA and CDR2 FQGNSA. The V and J ends lost 1 base and 4 bases, in that order; junction bases with no gene match: 5. The CDR3 nucleotides are TGTGCCAGCAGCTTAGGGGGTAGCGGGAGTTACGAGCAGTACTTC. It yields the protein CASSLGGSGSYEQYF.

This clonotype turned up a few times. This rearrangement joins TRBV5-6 to TRBJ2-1, with TRBD2 matching over 14 bases. The CDR3 runs to 15 residues. Germline CDR1 reads SGHDT; CDR2 reads YYEEEE. The trim removed 5 bases at V and 15 bases at J, leaving 13 bases unmatched. Here the CDR3 DNA reads TGTGCCAGCAGGGGAATAACCGGGACTAGCGGGAGACTGTTCTTC. Amino acid sequence: CASRGITGTSGRLFF.

V is TRBV10-3 and J is TRBJ2-7; D may correspond to TRBD1 or TRBD2 (6 bases each). CDR1 and CDR2 from the germline V gene are ENHRY and SYGVKD. Trimming took 4 bases from V and 4 from J, leaving 17 bases between them. The CDR3 extends over 15 amino acids. The CDR3 region is CAISGMAGTGYEQYF. The DNA for the CDR3 is TGTGCCATCAGTGGGATGGCGGGAACAGGGTACGAGCAGTACTTC.

The chain couples TRBV9 to TRBJ2-7; D possibly corresponds to TRBD2 (7 bases). Germline V gene data show CDR1 as SGDLS and CDR2 as YYNGEE. The CDR3 extends over 18 amino acids. Trimming took off 0 bases at V and 0 bases at J, with 19 bases between the two ends. Here the CDR3 reads CASSVESWGGGRSYEQYF. CDR3 DNA sequence: TGTGCCAGCAGCGTAGAGAGTTGGGGCGGGGGCCGCTCCTACGAGCAGTACTTC.